This TCR beta chain was observed in a study of blood T cell repertoires in COVID-19. As for the study in general: In each case, the material was cDNA or gDNA derived from T cells, B-cell-depleted T cells, or PBMCs.

Per the study methods: Estimated nucleated cell counts came from reference gene primer amplification. Using immunoSEQ multiplex PCR, the repertoire was profiled, and TCRdb retains in-frame clones only, with some absent. The V and J calls and clone size come from that table; D and trimming were worked out from the DNA. The profile shows around 130,000 clones, approximately 83% of them singletons. With V trimmed by 8 bases and J by 2 bases, 9 bases remained unmatched. Germline loops: CDR1 MDHEN, CDR2 SYDVKM. The CDR3 is made up of 14 amino acids. Sample: peripheral blood. The gene calls are TRBV28 and TRBJ2-7; 7 nucleotides align to TRBD1. This clonotype was obtained from a woman aged 50 to 60 who had recovered from COVID-19. The CDR3 protein is CASRPRTGAYEQYF. In nucleotides, the CDR3 is TGTGCCAGCCGACCCCGGACAGGAGCCTACGAGCAGTACTTC.